This note documents a single T cell receptor beta chain sequence. Its recognized antigen is unknown. No much larger clonotype is one base removed from it; base qualities were not supplied. CD4+CD127+ cells were sorted as the conventional CD4 T cell population. AIRE-deficient patients had APECED syndrome. Tconv and Treg cells for TCRbeta sequencing were sorted on a FACSAria flow cytometer. Sorted cells were collected into 5-ml round-bottom polystyrene tubes, and dry cell pellets were frozen at -80°C before sequencing. This specimen belongs to a study of B cell selection in AIRE deficiency (dated by TCRdb to between 2018 and 2020). Regarding the study in general: Researchers compared TCRbeta repertoires of sorted blood CD4+ conventional T cells and regulatory T cells in AIRE-deficient patients with those in healthy controls. The TCR-sequenced cohort comprised about five AIRE-deficient APECED patients and about five healthy control donors. The research as a whole found: Roughly 32% of the Treg TCRbeta sequences shared among healthy donors were detected in patient Tconv cells, suggesting that Treg-biased clones are diverted into the Tconv compartment. CDR3s were shorter in shared Treg sequences, reflecting a bias toward rearrangements that have few non-templated nucleotide insertions. Of 3,000 to 4,500 shared Treg TCRbeta sequences, 25% to 35% were shared only among healthy donors and about 10% only among patients, suggesting less efficient Treg selection without AIRE. Sequencing covered only TCRbeta chains, and more than 30% of shared healthy-donor Treg sequences were also present in healthy Tconv, possibly due to differing TCRalpha chains. Tconv and Treg cells from AIRE-deficient patients showed TCRBV gene usage, CDR3 length and TCR diversity similar to those of healthy donors.

TCRbeta chain sequencing was performed with the immunoSEQ platform. Under the source paper's analysis protocol: About 1x10^5 distinct in-frame TCRbeta sequences from patients and about 1.5x10^5 from healthy donors were obtained from pooled conventional T cell repertoires. Public Treg TCRbeta sequences were defined as those shared by two or more individuals and were then searched for in Tconv repertoires. To test for differences between groups, Mann-Whitney U tests with Bonferroni-Dunn correction were run in GraphPad Prism 7.03. This immuneACCESS table, as held by TCRdb, lists in-frame sequences with V and J called but not all clones. Of the missing ones, under half trace to an unresolved V gene in checked studies; the others have no known cause. The DNA gave D and trimming, while V, J and clone size come from that table. A total of some 19,000 clones appear in this sample, almost 97% of them only once. In total, the top ten clones hold around 0.3% of the sample.

The CDR3 starts with the cysteine, ends with the phenylalanine, and has 17 residues. Only CDR3 DNA is held: 51 bases, read in frame from base 1. The germline V gene sets CDR1 to KGHSH and CDR2 to LQKENI. Trimmed from V: 0 bases; trimmed from J: 5 bases; junction bases lacking a gene match: 7. The clonotype comes from a human donor with AIRE deficiency. Sample: conventional CD4+ T cells sorted from PBMCs. The chain couples TRBV18 to TRBJ2-3; the central 11 bases match TRBD2. The nucleotide sequence reads TGTGCCAGCTCACCACCGGGACTAGCGGATTCTAAAGATACGCAGTATTTT. The encoded protein is CASSPPGLADSKDTQYF. The full variable domain, completed from the reference TRBV18 and TRBJ2-3 proteins outside the CDR3, reads NAGVMQNPRHLVRRRGQEARLRCSPMKGHSHVYWYRQLPEEGLKFMVYLQKENIIDESGMPKERFSAEFPKEGPSILRIQQVVRGDSAAYFCASSPPGLADSKDTQYFGPGTRLTVL.